The 14 T cell receptor beta chains reported below all come from one sample, sequenced in a study of blood T cells in healthy people across ages. Combining a sample-barcoded 5' primer with a J-beta primer mix, a second PCR ran for roughly 7 to 11 cycles. In TCRdb, the 5' RACE reads were re-called with MiXCR into one record per CDR3 protein. The table records approximately 1,100,000 distinct CDR3 sequences, around 45% of them present only once. The sequencing sample was made of blood. The source of these receptors is a woman aged 55-70 years in good health.

In its sample, this clonotype was seen once. At one end the junction does not follow the germline gene, possibly because of a read error. V gene TRBV5-1 combines with J gene TRBJ1-2; possible D gene TRBD1, 6 bases. This CDR3 region has 14 residues. Germline CDR1 SGHRS, CDR2 YFSETQ. For the CDR3, the DNA is TGCACCAGCAGTTACACAGGGTCCGACGGGGGCTACACCTTC. Protein product: CTSSYTGSDGGYTF.

V is TRBV24-1 and J is TRBJ2-1; a possible D gene is TRBD2 (6 bases). Trimming took 5 bases from V and 10 from J, leaving 11 bases between them. This CDR3 contains 12 residues. The germline CDR1 and CDR2 sequences are KGHDR and SFDVKD. The CDR3 DNA is TGTGCCACCAGTGTCCCAGGAGGGGAGCAGTTCTTC. This sequence encodes CATSVPGGEQFF.

The V call is TRBV15, the J call TRBJ2-5; 9 nucleotides line up with TRBD2. Trimming at V came to 4 bases and at J to 8 bases, leaving 2 bases not matched to a gene. Germline CDR1 is LNHNV and CDR2 is YYDKDF (reference sequence). This CDR3 comprises 12 residues. The CDR3 region has the DNA TGTGCCACCAGCAAGACTAGCGGAACCCAGTACTTC. As protein: CATSKTSGTQYF.

The chain is built from TRBV2 and TRBJ1-5, with a possible D match to TRBD1 (5 bases). The V and J ends lost 5 bases and 4 bases respectively, with 18 bases between them. The CDR3 runs 16 residues. CDR1 SNHLY and CDR2 FYNNEI come from the germline V gene. The chain's CDR3 is CASSPRGLGSNQPQHF. The CDR3 nucleotides are TGTGCCAGCAGTCCAAGGGGTCTCGGGAGTAATCAGCCCCAGCATTTT. Filled out from reference TRBV2 and TRBJ1-5, the complete variable domain reads EPEVTQTPSHQVTQMGQEVILRCVPISNHLYFYWYRQILGQKVEFLVSFYNNEISEKSEIFDDQFSVERPDGSNFTLKIRSTKLEDSAMYFCASSPRGLGSNQPQHFGDGTRLSIL.

The chain recombines TRBV6-1 with TRBJ1-1, with a possible D match to TRBD1 (6 bases). Germline values: CDR1 MNHNS, CDR2 SASEGT. V was shortened by 2 bases and J by 1 base, with 8 bases between the two germline ends. This CDR3 spans 14 amino acids. CDR3 amino acids: CASSEIGGNTEAFF. As DNA, the CDR3 is TGTGCCAGCAGTGAAATAGGGGGGAACACTGAAGCTTTCTTT.

This clonotype turned up a few times. The CDR3 nucleotides are TGCAGTGCTAGGACCCGCGACAATCAGCCCCAGCATTTT. This translates into CSARTRDNQPQHF. This sequence joins TRBV20-1 and TRBJ1-5, with D uncertain. The V end lost 3 bases, the J end lost 3 bases, and 9 bases lay between the germline ends. CDR3 length equals 13 residues. From germline, CDR1 is DFQATT and CDR2 SNEGSKA (reference sequence).

The genes are TRBV19 and TRBJ2-1; D is possibly TRBD1 or TRBD2 (5 bases each). The V end was cut by 5 bases, the J end by 2 bases, with 10 bases between. The CDR3 has 14 residues. CDR1 and CDR2 (germline): LNHDA, SQIVND (reference sequence). CDR3 nucleotide sequence: TGTGCCAGTAGTCGGGACCCAACCTACAATGAGCAGTTCTTC. Translating it yields CASSRDPTYNEQFF.

The chain links TRBV28 to TRBJ1-4; 9 bases align to TRBD1. The length of the CDR3 is 12 residues. Germline trimming cut 8 bases from V and 8 bases from J; bases unmatched to any gene: 3. Germline assignment: CDR1 MDHEN and CDR2 SYDVKM. The CDR3 DNA reads TGTGCCAGCGGGACAGGGTGGGAAAAACTGTTTTTT. This encodes CASGTGWEKLFF.

V is TRBV7-8 and J is TRBJ1-1; TRBD1 might be the D (5 bases). The CDR3 consists of 16 residues. Germline V lookup: CDR1 SGHVS, CDR2 FQNEAQ. V was clipped by 4 bases and J by 1 base, with 16 bases between them. The CDR3 DNA sequence: TGTGCCAGCAGCTCGTGGGGACTGAATCCGAACACTGAAGCTTTCTTT. Translation: CASSSWGLNPNTEAFF.

This clonotype showed up just once. The chain couples TRBV28 to TRBJ2-1, with 7 bases that match TRBD2. Near its end, the DNA agrees better with TRBJ2-7, so the J call may be wrong. CDR1 is MDHEN, CDR2 SYDVKM, per germline. CDR3 length equals 15 residues. The CDR3 loop is CASRSSGVSYNEQYF. The CDR3 DNA is TGTGCCAGCAGGTCTAGCGGAGTCTCCTACAATGAGCAGTACTTC.

The chain has TRBV11-2 and TRBJ1-1; no clear D. The V and J ends lost 1 base and 7 bases respectively, with 4 bases between them. The CDR3 sequence is 11 residues long. The germline V gene encodes CDR1 SGHAT and CDR2 FQNNGV. The CDR3, as DNA: TGTGCCAGCAGCTTAGGATTTGAAGCTTTCTTT. Protein: CASSLGFEAFF.

A few counts support this clonotype. The V call is TRBV20-1, the J call TRBJ2-3; D possibly matches TRBD1 or TRBD2 (5 bases each). The CDR3 has 13 residues. CDR1 is DFQATT and CDR2 is SNEGSKA in the germline V gene (reference sequence). V was shortened by 6 bases and J by 5 bases, with 15 bases between the two germline ends. In nucleotides, the CDR3 is TGCAGTGCCGATGGGGGAGCGGTAGATACGCAGTATTTT. Amino acids: CSADGGAVDTQYF.

Comments on this clonotype: The junction departs from germline at one end; a sequencing error may be responsible. The CDR3 reads CASSGSSAQEAQYF. The CDR3 region has the DNA TGCGCCAGCAGTGGGTCTAGCGCCCAAGAGGCCCAGTACTTC. The chain carries TRBV5-1 and TRBJ2-5, with D possibly matching TRBD2 (6 bases). Germline V gene data show CDR1 as SGHRS and CDR2 as YFSETQ. The CDR3 length is 14 residues.

This clonotype has at least ten counts. The chain uses TRBV20-1 and TRBJ2-7; 14 nucleotides align to TRBD2. V lost 6 bases to trimming and J lost 7 bases; unmatched junction nucleotides: 11. The CDR3 sequence is 15 residues long. The V gene's germline CDR1 is DFQATT and CDR2 SNEGSKA (reference sequence). The CDR3 DNA is TGCAGTGCACCGACTAGCGGGAGGGCCTCGAGAGAGCAGTACTTC. Protein product: CSAPTSGRASREQYF.